The clone carrying this T cell receptor beta chain was seen a handful of times. Its antigen is currently unknown. Roughly 0.45 to 1 ug RNA was reverse transcribed with random hexamers. MiXCR, run by TCRdb on the immunoSEQ multiplex PCR reads, gives a single entry per CDR3 protein. The data contain about 2,500 distinct CDR3 sequences, just under 75% of them seen just once; the ten biggest clones take up roughly a fifth. Memory subsets for TEMRA sorting were set by CD27 and CD45RA. It was both total CD8+ cells and sorted CD8+ TEMRA cells that were sequenced. This entry comes from a study of CD8 T cells in Susac syndrome. Whole-study results and caveats: The total CD8+ repertoires contained around 15 Susac-specific public clones, and the CD8+ TEMRA repertoires contained four to six.

Trimming pared 3 bases from V and 7 bases from J, leaving 10 bases between. CDR3 length equals 13 residues. Germline V gives CDR1 SGDLS, CDR2 YYNGEE. The receptor's source is a human donor with Susac syndrome. V is TRBV9 and J is TRBJ2-2, with a tentative D call TRBD2 (5 bases). Source material: CD8+ TEMRA cells from PBMCs. The subset denotes: FACS-sorted terminally differentiated effector memory CD8+ T cells re-expressing CD45RA (CD8+ TEMRA). The CDR3 DNA reads as TGTGCCAGCAGCGCCCCTGAGGGCGGGGAGCTGTTTTTT. This sequence encodes CASSAPEGGELFF.